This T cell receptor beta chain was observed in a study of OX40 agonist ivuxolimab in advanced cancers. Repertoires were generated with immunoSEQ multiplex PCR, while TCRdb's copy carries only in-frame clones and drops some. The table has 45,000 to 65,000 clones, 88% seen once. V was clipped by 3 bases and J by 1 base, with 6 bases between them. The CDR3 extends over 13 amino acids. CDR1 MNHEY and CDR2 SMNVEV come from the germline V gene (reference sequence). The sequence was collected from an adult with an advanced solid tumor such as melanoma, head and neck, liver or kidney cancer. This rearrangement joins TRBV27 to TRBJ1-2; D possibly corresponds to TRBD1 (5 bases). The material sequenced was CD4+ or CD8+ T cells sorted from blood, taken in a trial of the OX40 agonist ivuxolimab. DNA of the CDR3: TGTGCCAGCAGTTTGGGGGGTAACTATGGCTACACCTTC. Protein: CASSLGGNYGYTF.